This T cell receptor (beta chain) comes out of a study of T-cell memory formation after mild COVID-19. Study results and limitations: Later expanders leaned toward CD4+, whereas clones contracting from day 15 to 85 were balanced CD4/CD8. CD4+ contracting clones were mainly CM and EM; CD8+ ones, EMRA.

Trimming removed 5 bases from V and 5 bases from J; junction bases left unmatched: 8. CDR3 length: 15 amino acids. Germline values: CDR1 SGHVS, CDR2 FQNEAQ. MiXCR, applied by TCRdb to the 5' RACE reads, yields one record per CDR3 protein. This table holds a few hundred thousand distinct CDR3 sequences, about 16% found once. Worth noting for this clonotype: Its specificity is not known.

The sample was PBMCs or a T cell subset sorted from them (not recorded which). This clonotype originated in a man aged 18 to 29 who had mild COVID-19 (a few samples of this study predate the infection). Cell type and time point are not known. V and J are TRBV7-8 and TRBJ2-5, with 10 bases fitting TRBD1. The CDR3 here is CASSPTGQGRETQYF. For the CDR3, the DNA is TGTGCCAGCAGCCCTACGGGACAGGGGAGGGAGACCCAGTACTTC.